This T cell receptor beta chain originates from a study of T cells expressing NK-cell markers (TCRdb year 2020). With regard to the full study: Roughly 8 donors provided sorted CD3+CD56+NKG2C+, CD3+CD56+NKG2C- and CD3+CD56-NKG2C+ T-cell subsets, whose TCR beta-chain repertoires were profiled. The eight sequenced donors were randomly selected healthy volunteers, three men and five women. Among the eight sequenced donors, only one was HCMV-seronegative, while the other seven were HCMV-seropositive. Libraries were sequenced as 2 x 150 bp reads on Illumina HiSeq 2000/2500, MiSeq or NextSeq.

A word on this clonotype: This receptor's antigen is unknown.

Points the paper makes about the study in general: Those dominant clonotypes were again the most abundant among CD3+CD56-NKG2C+ cells in a handful of donors, at about 28.3-65%. Whether the expanded NKG2C-expressing T cell clones were specific for HCMV antigens was left unclear. In five to seven donors, the dominant CD3+CD56+NKG2C+ clonotypes were found to rank among the top 10 CD8+ clonotypes and to make up about 1.0-7.0% of CD8+ T cells.

Sequenced using an Illumina HiSeq 2000. The TCR beta cDNA libraries were made using 5'RACE template switching, a step that added both a universal primer site and unique molecular identifiers. cDNA synthesis was primed from the TCR beta constant segment and was followed by two successive PCR amplification steps. Per the original workflow: MIGEC was used to demultiplex reads and group the reads by UMI, and MiTCR was used to assemble and quantify clonotypes. Only TCR cDNA sequences supported by at least two reads were kept to exclude erroneous sequences. Downstream repertoire analysis used the tcR package, and clonotypes were matched across fractions by CDR3 nucleotide sequence plus V segment. VDJmatch was used to annotate antigen specificity against VDJdb, with one amino acid substitution allowed in CDR3. Reprocessed by TCRdb, the reads give a single entry per CDR3 protein sequence, without DNA. TCRdb's processing, not the authors', yielded these V and J calls. The sample's own table lists some 340,000 distinct CDR3 sequences. Of the sample, about 5.2% falls within the top ten clones.

From the cysteine up to the phenylalanine, the CDR3 has a length of 15 residues. The DNA is not on file. The germline V gene sets CDR1 to SGHDN and CDR2 to FVKESK. HCMV serostatus was determined by detecting HCMV-specific IgG in serum with a commercial ELISA kit. Peripheral blood mononuclear cells were isolated from blood by Ficoll density gradient centrifugation. Sequencing was carried out using blood T cells: a sorted CD56 or NKG2C T cell subset, CD4+ or CD8+ T cells, or bulk PBMC T cells (not recorded which). The chain joins TRBV14 to TRBJ2-1; lacking DNA, the TRBD1 call made by TCRdb goes unchecked. The receptor comes from a man aged 18-70 years in good health. For the CDR3, the sequence is CASSQVQRGPGEQFF.